This is a list of T cell receptor beta chains from one sample in a study of graft-versus-host responses after intestinal transplantation. Measured with immunoSEQ multiplex PCR; TCRdb has only the in-frame clones, and not every one. This sample has 20,000 to 30,000 clones, with approximately 90% found just once. The sequences come from PBMCs, collected around 40 days after intestinal transplant. The receptors originated from a human patient who received an intestinal transplant, so some T cells may come from the graft donor. The CDR3 runs from the conserved cysteine through the conserved F or W. The D gene is left open where the match is weak. A row's size may be missing; if present it is once, few, many or a size class.

>TRBV9|.|TRBD2|16|TRBJ2-3
TGTGCCAGCAGCGTAGAACCCGGGACTAACACAGATACGCAGTATTTT
CASSVEPGTNTDTQYF
>TRBV27|once|TRBD2|15|TRBJ2-1
TGTGCCAGCAACCGACTAGCGGGAGGGGACAATGAGCAGTTCTTC
CASNRLAGGDNEQFF
>TRBV6-1|.|TRBD1|15|TRBJ1-4
TGTGCCAGCAGTGAAGGCGACAGGGGGGATGAAAAACTGTTTTTT
CASSEGDRGDEKLFF
>TRBV29-1|.|TRBD1|21|TRBJ2-1
TGCAGCGTTGAAGTCCGCCCGGGGGACAGGGGGCGAGTACACCCCTACAATGAGCAGTTCTTC
CSVEVRPGDRGRVHPYNEQFF
>TRBV30|.|.|13|TRBJ2-7
TGTGCCTGGGGGGGGCCCCACTCCTACGAGCAGTACTTC
CAWGGPHSYEQYF
>TRBV11-3|.|TRBD2|15|TRBJ2-1
TGTGCCAGCAGCTTATTTTTAGCGGGACCCAATGAGCAGTTCTTC
CASSLFLAGPNEQFF
>TRBV27|.|TRBD2|15|TRBJ2-1
TGTGCCAGCAGTTTCCATGGACTAGCGGTGAATGAGCAGTTCTTC
CASSFHGLAVNEQFF
>TRBV6-6|.|.|13|TRBJ2-7
TGTGCCAGCTCCGACAGTACCGGTACCTGGCAGTACTTC
CASSDSTGTWQYF
>TRBV5-4|.|.|15|TRBJ1-5
TGTGCCAGCAGCTTCGCCCCGGGGAGCAATCAGCCCCAGCATTTT
CASSFAPGSNQPQHF
>TRBV6-5|.|TRBD1|14|TRBJ1-1
TGTGCCAGCAGTGTTGACAGGGCAAACACTGAAGCTTTCTTT
CASSVDRANTEAFF
>TRBV15|.|.|12|TRBJ2-2
TGTGCCACCAGGGGGCTGGCCGGGGAGCTGTTTTTT
CATRGLAGELFF
>TRBV28|.|TRBD2|14|TRBJ2-7
TGTGCCAGCACCCCACTAGCGGGAGTGAACGAGCAGTACTTC
CASTPLAGVNEQYF
>TRBV29-1|.|TRBD1|14|TRBJ2-7
TGCAGCGCTACACAGGGGGGACCTACCTACGAGCAGTACTTC
CSATQGGPTYEQYF
>TRBV28|.|.|10|TRBJ2-1
TGTGCCAGCAGGGACAATGAGCAGTTCTTC
CASRDNEQFF
>TRBV5-4|.|TRBD2|15|TRBJ2-7
TGTGCCAGCACCCGACTAGCGGAGAGCTCCTACGAGCAGTACTTC
CASTRLAESSYEQYF
>TRBV11-2|.|.|11|TRBJ2-7
TGTGCCAGCAGCTCACAGGGAGAGCAGTACTTC
CASSSQGEQYF
>TRBV15|.|TRBD1|15|TRBJ2-7
TGTGCCACCAGCGGGGGGACAGGATACTCCTACGAGCAGTACTTC
CATSGGTGYSYEQYF
>TRBV27|.|TRBD1|16|TRBJ1-1
TGTGCCAGCAGTTTATGGGGAGCGGGACAGGGCACTGAAGCTTTCTTT
CASSLWGAGQGTEAFF
>TRBV6-5|.|.|16|TRBJ2-7
TGTGCCAGCAGTTCCTTAAGTGGTGGTGGTTCCTACGAGCAGTACTTC
CASSSLSGGGSYEQYF
>TRBV4-3|.|.|16|TRBJ1-2
TGCGCCAGCAGCCAAGATGGGGGTAGGAGGGCCTATGGCTACACCTTC
CASSQDGGRRAYGYTF